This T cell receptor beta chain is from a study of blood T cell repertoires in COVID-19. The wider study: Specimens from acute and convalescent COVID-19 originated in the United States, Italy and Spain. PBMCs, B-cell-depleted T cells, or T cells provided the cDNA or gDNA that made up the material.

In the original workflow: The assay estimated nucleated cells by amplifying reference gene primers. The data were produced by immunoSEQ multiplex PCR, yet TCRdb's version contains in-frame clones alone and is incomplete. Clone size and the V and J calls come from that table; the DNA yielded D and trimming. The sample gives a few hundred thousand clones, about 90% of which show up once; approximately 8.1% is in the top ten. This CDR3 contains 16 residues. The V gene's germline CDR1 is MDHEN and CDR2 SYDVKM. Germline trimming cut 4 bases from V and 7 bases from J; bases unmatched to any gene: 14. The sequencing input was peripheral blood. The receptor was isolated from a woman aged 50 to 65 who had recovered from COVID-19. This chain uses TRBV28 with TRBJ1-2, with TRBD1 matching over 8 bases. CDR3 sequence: CASSSETTDRVRGYTF. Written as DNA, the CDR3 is TGTGCCAGCAGTTCCGAAACGACGGACAGGGTTCGTGGCTACACCTTC.